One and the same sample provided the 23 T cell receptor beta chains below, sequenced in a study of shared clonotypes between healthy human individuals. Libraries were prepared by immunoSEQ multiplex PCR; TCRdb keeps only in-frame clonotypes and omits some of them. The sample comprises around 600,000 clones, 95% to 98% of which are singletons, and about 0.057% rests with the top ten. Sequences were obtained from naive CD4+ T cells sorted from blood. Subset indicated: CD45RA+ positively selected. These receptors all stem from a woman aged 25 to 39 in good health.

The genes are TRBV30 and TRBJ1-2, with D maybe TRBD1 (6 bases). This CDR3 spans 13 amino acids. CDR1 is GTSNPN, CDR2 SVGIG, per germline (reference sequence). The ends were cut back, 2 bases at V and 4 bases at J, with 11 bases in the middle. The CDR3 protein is CAWSPGQLYGYTF. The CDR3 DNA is TGTGCCTGGAGTCCAGGACAGCTCTATGGCTACACCTTC.

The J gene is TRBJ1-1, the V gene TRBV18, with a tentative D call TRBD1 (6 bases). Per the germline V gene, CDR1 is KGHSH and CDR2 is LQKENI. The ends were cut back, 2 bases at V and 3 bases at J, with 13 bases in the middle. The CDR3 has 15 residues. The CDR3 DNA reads TGTGCCAGCTCACCAACAGGGATGGGGGACACTGAAGCTTTCTTT. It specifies CASSPTGMGDTEAFF.

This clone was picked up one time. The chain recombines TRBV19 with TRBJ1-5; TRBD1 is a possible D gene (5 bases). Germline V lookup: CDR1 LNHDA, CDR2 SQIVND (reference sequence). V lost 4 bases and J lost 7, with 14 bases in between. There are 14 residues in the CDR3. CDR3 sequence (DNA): TGTGCCAGTAGTAAGTTCCATCAGGGACAGCCCCAGCATTTT. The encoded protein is CASSKFHQGQPQHF. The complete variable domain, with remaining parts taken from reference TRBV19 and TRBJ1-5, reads DGGITQSPKYLFRKEGQNVTLSCEQNLNHDAMYWYRQDPGQGLRLIYYSQIVNDFQKGDIAEGYSVSREKKESFPLTVTSAQKNPTAFYLCASSKFHQGQPQHFGDGTRLSIL.

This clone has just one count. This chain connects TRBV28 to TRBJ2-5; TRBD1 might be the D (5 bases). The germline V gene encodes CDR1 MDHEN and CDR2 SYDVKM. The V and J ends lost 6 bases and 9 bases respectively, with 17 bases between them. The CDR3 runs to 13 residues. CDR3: CASRRQGTEPQYF. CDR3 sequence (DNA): TGTGCCAGCAGACGTCAGGGTACCGAGCCCCAGTACTTC.

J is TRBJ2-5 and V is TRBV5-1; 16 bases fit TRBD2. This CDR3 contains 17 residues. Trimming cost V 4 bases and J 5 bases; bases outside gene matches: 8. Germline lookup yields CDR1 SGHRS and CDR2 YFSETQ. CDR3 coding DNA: TGCGCCAGCAGCACGGGACTAGCGGGAGGGACCGGGGAGACCCAGTACTTC. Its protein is CASSTGLAGGTGETQYF.

The CDR3 spells CASSNRTGKYNEQFF. In DNA, the CDR3 is TGCGCCAGCAGCAACCGGACAGGTAAATACAATGAGCAGTTCTTC. This chain connects TRBV5-1 to TRBJ2-1; 7 bases are a match to TRBD1. V lost 4 bases and J lost 4; bases outside the gene matches: 8. In germline, CDR1 is SGHRS, CDR2 YFSETQ. CDR3 length equals 15 residues. Full variable domain (rest looked up from reference TRBV5-1 and TRBJ2-1): KAGVTQTPRYLIKTRGQQVTLSCSPISGHRSVSWYQQTPGQGLQFLFEYFSETQRNKGNFPGRFSGRQFSNSRSEMNVSTLELGDSALYLCASSNRTGKYNEQFFGPGTRLTVL.

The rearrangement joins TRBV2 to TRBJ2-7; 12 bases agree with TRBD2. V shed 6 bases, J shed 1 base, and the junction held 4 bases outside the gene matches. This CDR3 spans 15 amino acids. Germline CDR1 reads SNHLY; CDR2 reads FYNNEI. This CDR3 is CASRRTSGKSYEQYF. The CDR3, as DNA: TGTGCCAGCAGAAGGACTAGCGGGAAATCCTACGAGCAGTACTTC.

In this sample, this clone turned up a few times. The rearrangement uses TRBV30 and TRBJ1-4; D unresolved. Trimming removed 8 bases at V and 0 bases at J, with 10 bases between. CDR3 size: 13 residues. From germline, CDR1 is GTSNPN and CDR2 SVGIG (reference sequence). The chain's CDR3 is CALLPATNEKLFF. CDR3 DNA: TGTGCCCTCCTTCCCGCAACTAATGAAAAACTGTTTTTT.

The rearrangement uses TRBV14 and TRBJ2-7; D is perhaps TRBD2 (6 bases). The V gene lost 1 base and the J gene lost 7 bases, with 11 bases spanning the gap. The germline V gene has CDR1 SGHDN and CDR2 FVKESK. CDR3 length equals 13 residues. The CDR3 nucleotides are TGTGCCAGCAGCCAAGCTGGACTACGGGAGCAGTACTTC. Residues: CASSQAGLREQYF.

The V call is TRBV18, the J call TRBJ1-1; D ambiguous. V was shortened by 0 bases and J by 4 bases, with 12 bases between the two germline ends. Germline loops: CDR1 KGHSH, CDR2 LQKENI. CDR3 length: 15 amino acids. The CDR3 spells CASSPPLRYGTEAFF. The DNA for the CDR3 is TGTGCCAGCTCACCACCTTTACGGTATGGCACTGAAGCTTTCTTT.

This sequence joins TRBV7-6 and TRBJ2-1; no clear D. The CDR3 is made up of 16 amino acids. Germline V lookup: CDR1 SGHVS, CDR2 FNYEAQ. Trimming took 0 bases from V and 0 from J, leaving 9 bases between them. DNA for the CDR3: TGTGCCAGCAGCTTAGCGCCCCCTCTCTCCTACAATGAGCAGTTCTTC. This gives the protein CASSLAPPLSYNEQFF.

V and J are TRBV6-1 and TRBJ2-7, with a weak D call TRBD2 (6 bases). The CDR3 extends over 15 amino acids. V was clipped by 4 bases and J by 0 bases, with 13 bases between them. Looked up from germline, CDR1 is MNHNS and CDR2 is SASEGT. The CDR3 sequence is CASSGAGTASYEQYF. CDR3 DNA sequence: TGTGCCAGCAGTGGAGCCGGGACTGCCTCCTACGAGCAGTACTTC.

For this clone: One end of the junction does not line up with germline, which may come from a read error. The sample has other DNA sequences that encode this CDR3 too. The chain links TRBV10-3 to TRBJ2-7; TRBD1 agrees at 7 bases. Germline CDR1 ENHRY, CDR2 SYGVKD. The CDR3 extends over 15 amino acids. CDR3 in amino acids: CAISEKDGQAYEQYF. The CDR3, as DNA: TGCGCCATCAGTGAGAAAGACGGACAGGCCTACGAGCAGTACTTC.

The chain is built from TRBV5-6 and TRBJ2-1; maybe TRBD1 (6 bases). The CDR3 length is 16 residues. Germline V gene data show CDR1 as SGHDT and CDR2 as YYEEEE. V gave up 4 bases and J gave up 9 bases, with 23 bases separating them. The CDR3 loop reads CASSRGDLQGQGEQFF. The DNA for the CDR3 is TGTGCCAGCAGCCGGGGCGACTTACAGGGCCAAGGTGAGCAGTTCTTC. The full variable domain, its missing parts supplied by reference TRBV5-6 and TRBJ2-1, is DAGVTQSPTHLIKTRGQQVTLRCSPKSGHDTVSWYQQALGQGPQFIFQYYEEEERQRGNFPDRFSGHQFPNYSSELNVNALLLGDSALYLCASSRGDLQGQGEQFFGPGTRLTVL.

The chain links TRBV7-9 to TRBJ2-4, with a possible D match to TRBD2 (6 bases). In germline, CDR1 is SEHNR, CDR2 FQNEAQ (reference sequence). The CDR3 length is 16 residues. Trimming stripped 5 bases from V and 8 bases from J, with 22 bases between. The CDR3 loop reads CASSPQPGDSTDIQYF. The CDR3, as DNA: TGTGCCAGCAGCCCACAACCGGGAGATAGCACGGACATTCAGTACTTC.

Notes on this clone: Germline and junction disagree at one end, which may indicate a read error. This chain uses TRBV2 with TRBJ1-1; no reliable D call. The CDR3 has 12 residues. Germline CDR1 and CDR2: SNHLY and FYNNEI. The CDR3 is CASSDGSTGAFF. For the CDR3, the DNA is TGTGCCAGCAGTGATGGGTCCACTGGAGCTTTCTTT.

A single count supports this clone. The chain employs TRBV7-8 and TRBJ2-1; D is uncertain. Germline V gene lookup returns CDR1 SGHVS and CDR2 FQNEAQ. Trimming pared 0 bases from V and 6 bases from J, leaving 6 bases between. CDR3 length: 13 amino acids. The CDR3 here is CASSLARFNEQFF. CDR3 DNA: TGTGCCAGCAGCTTAGCTAGATTCAATGAGCAGTTCTTC.

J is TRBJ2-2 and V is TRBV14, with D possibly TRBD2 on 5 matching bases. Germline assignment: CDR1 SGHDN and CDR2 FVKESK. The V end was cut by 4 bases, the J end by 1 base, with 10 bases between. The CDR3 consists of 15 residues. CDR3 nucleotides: TGTGCCAGCAGCCCCCACAGCGGGAACACCGGGGAGCTGTTTTTT. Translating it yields CASSPHSGNTGELFF.

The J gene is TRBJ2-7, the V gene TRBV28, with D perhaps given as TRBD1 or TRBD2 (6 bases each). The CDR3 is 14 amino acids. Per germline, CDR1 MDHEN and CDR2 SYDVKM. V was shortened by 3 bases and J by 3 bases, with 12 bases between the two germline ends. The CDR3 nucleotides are TGTGCCAGCAGTTTCCTGGGGGGCGACTACGAGCAGTACTTC. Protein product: CASSFLGGDYEQYF.

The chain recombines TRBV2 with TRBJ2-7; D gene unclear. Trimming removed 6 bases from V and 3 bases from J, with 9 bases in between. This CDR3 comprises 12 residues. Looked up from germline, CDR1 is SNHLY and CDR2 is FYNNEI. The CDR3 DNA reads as TGTGCCAGCAGCTCACTAAACTACGAGCAGTACTTC. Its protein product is CASSSLNYEQYF.

CDR3 nucleotide sequence: TGTGCCAGCAGTTATGCTAGAGGGACAGGGGGACCCTTTGCTCAGCATTTT. Amino acid sequence: CASSYARGTGGPFAQHF. The genes are TRBV11-1 and TRBJ1-5; TRBD1 matches at 11 bases. In germline, CDR1 is SGHAT, CDR2 FQDESV (reference sequence). This CDR3 has 17 amino acids. V lost 6 bases to trimming and J lost 13 bases; unmatched junction nucleotides: 20. The full variable domain, in which reference TRBV11-1 and TRBJ1-5 provide the parts outside the CDR3, is EAEVAQSPRYKITEKSQAVAFWCDPISGHATLYWYRQILGQGPELLVQFQDESVVDDSQLPKDRFSAERLKGVDSTLKIQPAELGDSAMYLCASSYARGTGGPFAQHFGDGTRLSIL.

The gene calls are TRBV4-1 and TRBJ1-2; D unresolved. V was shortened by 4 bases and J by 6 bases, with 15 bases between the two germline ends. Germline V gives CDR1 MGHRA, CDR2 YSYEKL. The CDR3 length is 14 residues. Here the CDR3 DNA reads TGCGCCAGCAGCCCCCTTGGAGAACTCCATGGCTACACCTTC. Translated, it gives CASSPLGELHGYTF.

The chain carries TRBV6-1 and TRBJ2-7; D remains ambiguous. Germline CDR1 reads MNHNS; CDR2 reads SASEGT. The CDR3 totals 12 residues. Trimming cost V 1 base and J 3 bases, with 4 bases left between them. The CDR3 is CASSEVSYEQYF. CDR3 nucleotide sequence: TGTGCCAGCAGTGAAGTCAGCTACGAGCAGTACTTC.